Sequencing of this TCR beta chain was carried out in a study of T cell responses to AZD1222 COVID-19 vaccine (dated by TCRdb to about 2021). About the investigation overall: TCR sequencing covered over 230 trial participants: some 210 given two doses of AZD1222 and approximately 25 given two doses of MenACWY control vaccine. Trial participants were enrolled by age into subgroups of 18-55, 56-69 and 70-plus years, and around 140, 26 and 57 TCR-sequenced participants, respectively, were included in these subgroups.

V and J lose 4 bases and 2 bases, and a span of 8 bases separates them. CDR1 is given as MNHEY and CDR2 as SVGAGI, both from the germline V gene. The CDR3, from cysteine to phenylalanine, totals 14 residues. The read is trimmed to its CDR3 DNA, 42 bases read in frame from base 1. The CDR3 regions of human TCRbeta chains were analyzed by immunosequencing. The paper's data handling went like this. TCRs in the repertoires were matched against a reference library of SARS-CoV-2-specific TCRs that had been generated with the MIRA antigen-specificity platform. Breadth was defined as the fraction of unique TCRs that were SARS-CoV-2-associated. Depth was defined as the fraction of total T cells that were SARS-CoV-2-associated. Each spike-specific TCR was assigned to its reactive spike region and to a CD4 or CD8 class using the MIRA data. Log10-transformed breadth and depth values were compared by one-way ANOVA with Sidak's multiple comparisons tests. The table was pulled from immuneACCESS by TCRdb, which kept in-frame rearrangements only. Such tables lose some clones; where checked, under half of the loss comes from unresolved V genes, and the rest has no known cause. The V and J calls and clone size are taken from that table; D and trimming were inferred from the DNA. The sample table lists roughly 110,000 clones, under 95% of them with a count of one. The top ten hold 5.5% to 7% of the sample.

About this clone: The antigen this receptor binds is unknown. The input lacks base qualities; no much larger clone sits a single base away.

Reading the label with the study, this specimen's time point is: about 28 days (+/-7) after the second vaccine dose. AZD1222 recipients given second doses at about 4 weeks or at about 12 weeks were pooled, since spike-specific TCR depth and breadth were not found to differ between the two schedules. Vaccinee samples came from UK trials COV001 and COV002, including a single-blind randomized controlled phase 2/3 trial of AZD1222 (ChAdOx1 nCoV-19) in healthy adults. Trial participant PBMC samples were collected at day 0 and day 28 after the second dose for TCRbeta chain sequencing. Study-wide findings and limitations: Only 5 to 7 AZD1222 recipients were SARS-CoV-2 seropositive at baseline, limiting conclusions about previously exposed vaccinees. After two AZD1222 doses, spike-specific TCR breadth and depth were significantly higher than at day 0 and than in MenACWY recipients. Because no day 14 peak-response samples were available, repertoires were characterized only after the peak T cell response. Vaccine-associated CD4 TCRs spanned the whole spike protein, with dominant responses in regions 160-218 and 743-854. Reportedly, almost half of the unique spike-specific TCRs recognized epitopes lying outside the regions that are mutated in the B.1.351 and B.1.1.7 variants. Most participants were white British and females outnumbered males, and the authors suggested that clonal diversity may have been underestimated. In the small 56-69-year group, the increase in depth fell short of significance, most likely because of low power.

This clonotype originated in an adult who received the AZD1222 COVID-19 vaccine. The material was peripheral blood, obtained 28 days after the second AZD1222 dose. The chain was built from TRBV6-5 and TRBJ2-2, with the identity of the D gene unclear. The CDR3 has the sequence CASSLDVNTGELFF. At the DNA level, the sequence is TGTGCCAGCAGTTTGGACGTTAACACCGGGGAGCTGTTTTTT.